The 15 T cell receptor beta chains listed next were all sequenced from one sample in a study of CD8+CD57+ T cells in acquired aplastic anemia. Only patients with CD8+CD57+ cell expansion on flow cytometry were chosen for sequencing. Genomic DNA served as template for TCR beta VDJ and CDR3 profiling. TCRdb analysed the reads with MiXCR anew, one entry per CDR3 protein. The data contain approximately 170,000 distinct CDR3 sequences, roughly 45% of them seen just once; the ten biggest clones take up about 2.9%. Sequencing used sorted CD4+, CD8+, or CD8+CD57+ T cells (not recorded which) from PBMCs. These receptors came from a human donor with aplastic anemia.

This clonotype has ten or more counts. V gene TRBV4-1 combines with J gene TRBJ1-5; TRBD1 might be the D (6 bases). V was trimmed by 1 base and J by 1 base, leaving 11 bases between them. CDR3 length: 16 residues. Germline lookup yields CDR1 MGHRA and CDR2 YSYEKL. DNA of the CDR3: TGCGCCAGCAGCCAAGGGACAGCCCAAAGCAATCAGCCCCAGCATTTT. Translation gives CASSQGTAQSNQPQHF.

This clonotype occurred many times. The genes are TRBV9 and TRBJ1-1, with TRBD1 as a possible D gene (5 bases). The CDR3 runs 14 residues. Trimming removed 0 bases from V and 0 bases from J, with 6 bases in between. Germline V gene sequence: CDR1 SGDLS, CDR2 YYNGEE. CDR3 in amino acids: CASSVGGMNTEAFF. CDR3 coding DNA: TGTGCCAGCAGCGTAGGGGGGATGAACACTGAAGCTTTCTTT.

CDR3 bases: TGCAGTGCTAGAGATTGGCAGGACTACGAGCAGTACTTC. Translation: CSARDWQDYEQYF. J is TRBJ2-7 and V is TRBV20-1; D not certain. This CDR3 has 13 residues. Looked up from germline, CDR1 is DFQATT and CDR2 is SNEGSKA (reference sequence). V was cut by 0 bases and J by 3 bases, with 9 bases left in between.

J is TRBJ2-3 and V is TRBV29-1, with 8 bases that match TRBD2. The V gene end was trimmed by 8 bases and the J gene end by 2 bases; junction bases not matched to a gene: 6. The CDR3 runs to 13 residues. Germline-derived CDR1 and CDR2 are SQVTM and ANQGSEA. The CDR3 bases are TGCAGCCTAGGGACTAGTCTCACAGATACGCAGTATTTT. Protein: CSLGTSLTDTQYF.

V gene TRBV9 combines with J gene TRBJ2-3, with D tentatively TRBD1 or TRBD2 (6 bases each). CDR3 length equals 15 residues. Per germline, CDR1 SGDLS and CDR2 YYNGEE. V was cut by 3 bases and J by 1 base, with 12 bases left in between. The CDR3 DNA reads TGTGCCAGCAGCGGACTGGGGGGCCGCACAGATACGCAGTATTTT. It specifies CASSGLGGRTDTQYF.

This clonotype was seen ten or more times. This chain uses TRBV7-9 with TRBJ1-3, with unresolved D. V lost 5 bases and J lost 0, with 11 bases in between. This CDR3 contains 15 residues. CDR1 and CDR2 (germline): SEHNR, FQNEAQ (reference sequence). CDR3 amino acids: CASSRGGNSGNTIYF. The CDR3 DNA follows: TGTGCCAGCAGCAGAGGCGGTAACTCTGGAAACACCATATATTTT.

This clonotype is a singleton in its sample. The chain uses TRBV29-1 and TRBJ2-7; tentative D call: TRBD1 (6 bases). Per germline, CDR1 SQVTM and CDR2 ANQGSEA. Trimming took 4 bases from V and 3 from J, leaving 10 bases between them. The CDR3 totals 12 residues. CDR3 DNA: TGCAGCGTTGTCCAGGACAGCTACGAGCAGTACTTC. It codes for CSVVQDSYEQYF.

Comments on this clonotype: It is likely a read error, because the conserved phenylalanine at the end of the CDR3 is missing. It is unclear where the CDR3 begins or ends on the DNA, so no DNA is shown, and the CDR3 is as TCRdb lists it. The chain recombines TRBV2 with TRBJ2-3; the table gives TRBD1 as D, unverified against the DNA. The CDR3 comprises 8 residues, both ends counted. The V gene's germline CDR1 is SNHLY and CDR2 FYNNEI. The CDR3 sequence: CASSYNPP.

This rearrangement joins TRBV29-1 to TRBJ2-7; 9 bases match TRBD1. Germline CDR1 is SQVTM and CDR2 is ANQGSEA. The CDR3 length is 12 residues. Trimming cost V 2 bases and J 7 bases; bases outside gene matches: 3. In DNA form, the CDR3 reads TGCAGCGTTGAAAAGGGACAGGGTGAGCAGTACTTC. It translates to CSVEKGQGEQYF.

This rearrangement joins TRBV7-9 to TRBJ2-7, with 7 bases aligning to TRBD1. V trimming: 1 base; J trimming: 2 bases; junction bases outside the gene matches: 5. The germline gives CDR1 SEHNR, CDR2 FQNEAQ (reference sequence). The CDR3 has 15 residues. CDR3 DNA sequence: TGTGCCAGCAGCTTAGGGGGGACAGTGGCCTACGAGCAGTACGTC. It encodes CASSLGGTVAYEQYV.

This clonotype was seen a few times. This chain links TRBV11-3 with TRBJ2-1; D unclear. Germline V gene sequence: CDR1 SGHNT, CDR2 YENEEA. The CDR3 spans 15 residues. Trimming removed 1 base from V and 7 bases from J, with 14 bases in between. The DNA for the CDR3 is TGTGCCAGCAGCTTAGGGGGTCACCCATTTAATGAGCAGTTCTTC. This encodes CASSLGGHPFNEQFF.

This clonotype was counted many times. V usage is TRBV12-3 or TRBV12-4 and J usage is TRBJ1-5, with D perhaps matching TRBD1 (5 bases). The V and J ends lost 6 bases and 2 bases respectively, with 14 bases between them. This CDR3 is 15 amino acids long. CDR3 amino acids: CASRETESRNQPQHF. The CDR3 DNA is TGTGCCAGCAGGGAGACAGAATCTCGCAATCAGCCCCAGCATTTT.

The chain links TRBV2 to TRBJ2-3; possible D gene TRBD2, 7 bases. Germline V lookup: CDR1 SNHLY, CDR2 FYNNEI. Trimming pared 7 bases from V and 5 bases from J, leaving 13 bases between. The CDR3 runs to 13 residues. The CDR3 nucleotides read TGTGCCAGCAAGGGGGGGGCGGGAGATACGCAGTATTTT. Protein sequence: CASKGGAGDTQYF.

The J gene is TRBJ2-1, the V gene TRBV19; 13 nucleotides match TRBD2. V shed 5 bases, J shed 8 bases, and the junction held 6 bases outside the gene matches. The CDR3 covers 15 residues. Per germline, CDR1 LNHDA and CDR2 SQIVND (reference sequence). CDR3 region: CASSSTSGGLDEQFF. CDR3 coding DNA: TGTGCCAGTAGTTCGACTAGCGGGGGGCTTGATGAGCAGTTCTTC.

This clonotype has ten or more counts. The chain uses TRBV5-8 and TRBJ2-1, with D tentatively TRBD2 (5 bases). V was shortened by 5 bases and J by 2 bases, with 11 bases between the two germline ends. The CDR3 has 14 residues. CDR1 is SGHTS, CDR2 YDEGEE, per germline. CDR3 protein: CASRAGPAYNEQFF. The CDR3 DNA reads as TGTGCCAGCAGGGCGGGCCCGGCCTACAATGAGCAGTTCTTC. The whole variable domain, filled in from reference TRBV5-8 and TRBJ2-1, reads EAGVTQSPTHLIKTRGQQATLRCSPISGHTSVYWYQQALGLGLQFLLWYDEGEERNRGNFPPRFSGRQFPNYSSELNVNALELEDSALYLCASRAGPAYNEQFFGPGTRLTVL.